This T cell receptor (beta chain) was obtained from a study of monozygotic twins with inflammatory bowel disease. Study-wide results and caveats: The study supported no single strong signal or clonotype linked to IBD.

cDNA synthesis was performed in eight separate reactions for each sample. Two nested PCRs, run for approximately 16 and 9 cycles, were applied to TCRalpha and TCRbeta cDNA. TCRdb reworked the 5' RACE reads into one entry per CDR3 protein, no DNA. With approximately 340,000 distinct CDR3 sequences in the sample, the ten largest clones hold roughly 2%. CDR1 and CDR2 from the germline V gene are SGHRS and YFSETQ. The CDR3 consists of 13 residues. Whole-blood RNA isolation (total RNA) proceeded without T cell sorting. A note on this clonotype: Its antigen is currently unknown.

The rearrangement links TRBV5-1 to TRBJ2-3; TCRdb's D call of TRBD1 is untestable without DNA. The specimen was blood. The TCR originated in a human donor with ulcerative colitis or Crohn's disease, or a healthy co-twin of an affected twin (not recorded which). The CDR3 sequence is CASSSNRADTQYF.